The clone carrying this T cell receptor (beta chain) showed up just a few times. The sample is drawn from a study of blood T cell repertoires in COVID-19. On the study more broadly: Researchers got acute and convalescent COVID-19 samples from the United States, Italy and Spain. PBMCs, B-cell-depleted T cells, or T cells provided the cDNA or gDNA that made up the material.

V was shortened by 6 bases and J by 4 bases, with 16 bases between the two germline ends. This CDR3 has 15 amino acids. Germline V gives CDR1 MGHRA, CDR2 YSYEKL. Followed over time, Seattle patients had been enrolled while infection was active. Authors' analysis steps: Reference gene primer amplification gave nucleated cell count estimates. Method: immunoSEQ multiplex PCR; TCRdb's copy keeps in-frame clones and lacks some. V and J calls and clone size are given by that table; D and trimming were obtained from the DNA. The repertoire holds under 200,000 clones, with about 87% as singletons. The receptor comes from a woman of 80 years or more with COVID-19, enrolled during active disease. The sequencing sample was made of peripheral blood. This chain connects TRBV4-1 to TRBJ1-3, with a possible D match to TRBD1 (6 bases). CDR3 in DNA: TGCGCCAGCAGTCTCGAAACAGGGTCCGGAAACACCATATATTTT. Protein product: CASSLETGSGNTIYF.